These 21 T cell receptor beta chains were sequenced from one sample in a study of shared clonotypes between healthy human individuals. Sequenced by immunoSEQ multiplex PCR; TCRdb stores in-frame clones only, minus some. Of roughly 530,000 clones in the sample, less than 96% were seen once. Input material: naive CD4+ T cells sorted from blood. As for subset: CD45RA+ positively selected. The source of these receptors is a woman aged 25 to 39 in good health.

The chain combines TRBV29-1 with TRBJ2-7, with D maybe TRBD1 (5 bases). This CDR3 spans 14 amino acids. The germline CDR1 and CDR2 sequences are SQVTM and ANQGSEA. The V end lost 5 bases, the J end lost 6 bases, and 20 bases lay between the germline ends. CDR3 sequence: CSVQVTGETSEQYF. The CDR3 DNA sequence: TGCAGCGTTCAAGTTACAGGCGAAACTTCCGAGCAGTACTTC.

CDR3 region: CASSSTSGSYNEQFF. DNA for the CDR3: TGTGCCAGCAGTTCGACTAGCGGCTCCTACAATGAGCAGTTCTTC. The rearrangement links TRBV28 to TRBJ2-1; 9 bases map to TRBD2. The CDR3 consists of 15 residues. The V gene end was trimmed by 4 bases and the J gene end by 0 bases; junction bases not matched to a gene: 1. The germline V gene has CDR1 MDHEN and CDR2 SYDVKM.

This clone was found once. This chain connects TRBV7-3 to TRBJ2-5; D uncertain. Per the germline V gene, CDR1 is SGHTA and CDR2 is FQGTGA. Between the trimmed V and J ends, which lost 4 bases and 4 bases, there was a span of 10 bases. The CDR3 has 13 amino acids. For the CDR3, the DNA is TGTGCCAGCAGCTCAATGAGATCAGAGACCCAGTACTTC. It translates to CASSSMRSETQYF.

The rearrangement joins TRBV6-5 to TRBJ1-3; D possibly corresponds to TRBD1 (6 bases). Germline CDR1 MNHEY, CDR2 SVGAGI. V was trimmed by 6 bases and J by 0 bases, leaving 9 bases between them. The CDR3 covers 14 residues. CDR3 region: CASREGVSGNTIYF. The CDR3, as DNA: TGTGCCAGCAGGGAGGGGGTCTCTGGAAACACCATATATTTT.

The CDR3 loop is CASSLGRQGVPNEKLFF. The CDR3 DNA reads TGTGCCAGCAGCTTGGGGAGACAGGGCGTCCCTAATGAAAAACTGTTTTTT. V usage is TRBV5-8 and J usage is TRBJ1-4, with 7 bases fitting TRBD1. Trimming cost V 0 bases and J 3 bases; bases outside gene matches: 8. Germline CDR1 and CDR2: SGHTS and YDEGEE. The CDR3 runs to 17 residues.

The chain is built from TRBV28 and TRBJ2-1; possible D gene TRBD2, 5 bases. Trimming stripped 2 bases from V and 9 bases from J, with 14 bases between. The CDR3 sequence is 14 residues long. Germline V gene sequence: CDR1 MDHEN, CDR2 SYDVKM. CDR3 nucleotide sequence: TGTGCCAGCAGTTTAACTAGATGGATCGGTGAGCAGTTCTTC. Its protein is CASSLTRWIGEQFF.

The V gene is TRBV7-2, the J gene TRBJ2-5; D not resolved. The CDR3 spans 13 residues. Trimming took off 1 base at V and 1 base at J, with 4 bases between the two ends. The germline V gene has CDR1 SGHTA and CDR2 FQGNSA. The CDR3 coding sequence is TGTGCCAGCAGCTTAGTCGGCCAAGAGACCCAGTACTTC. Protein sequence: CASSLVGQETQYF.

The chain links TRBV28 to TRBJ1-5; D is unclear. The CDR3 is made up of 13 amino acids. Trimming removed 10 bases from V and 3 bases from J, with 13 bases in between. CDR1 MDHEN and CDR2 SYDVKM come from the germline V gene. The CDR3 reads CATKGLLNQPQHF. CDR3 in DNA: TGTGCCACAAAAGGACTGCTCAATCAGCCCCAGCATTTT.

The gene calls are TRBV5-8 and TRBJ2-7; maybe TRBD1 (5 bases). Looked up from germline, CDR1 is SGHTS and CDR2 is YDEGEE. The germline V and J ends were trimmed by 1 base and 5 bases, with 16 bases remaining between them. The CDR3 runs 15 residues. CDR3 sequence reads: CASSLLRRRAHEQYF. CDR3 nucleotides: TGTGCCAGCAGCTTGCTGAGACGCAGGGCCCACGAGCAGTACTTC.

The genes are TRBV28 and TRBJ2-2; 8 bases fit TRBD2. J gave up 7 bases and V 10 bases, and 11 bases lay outside the gene matches. This CDR3 contains 14 residues. Germline lookup yields CDR1 MDHEN and CDR2 SYDVKM. DNA for the CDR3: TGTGCCATCGAGAGCGGGAGAGGCGTCGGGGAGCTGTTTTTT. As protein: CAIESGRGVGELFF.

The rearrangement uses TRBV28 and TRBJ1-5; possibly TRBD1 for D (6 bases). This CDR3 region has 17 residues. Germline V gene sequence: CDR1 MDHEN, CDR2 SYDVKM. V dropped 7 bases and J dropped 0 bases, with 19 bases sitting between them. The CDR3 region has the DNA TGTGCCAGCACCTTGGACAGAAGAAGTCTTAGCAATCAGCCCCAGCATTTT. As protein: CASTLDRRSLSNQPQHF.

V gene TRBV7-2 combines with J gene TRBJ2-7; D call uncertain. This CDR3 spans 15 amino acids. The V and J ends lost 6 bases and 0 bases respectively, with 15 bases between them. Germline CDR1 and CDR2: SGHTA and FQGNSA. CDR3 in amino acids: CASRAVRSSSYEQYF. In nucleotides, the CDR3 is TGTGCCAGCAGGGCCGTGAGATCCAGCTCCTACGAGCAGTACTTC.

This chain uses TRBV7-8 with TRBJ2-2, with TRBD2 matching over 9 bases. CDR3 size: 16 residues. Germline values: CDR1 SGHVS, CDR2 FQNEAQ. V was clipped by 5 bases and J by 6 bases; unmatched bases: 10. The CDR3 nucleotides read TGTGCCAGCAGCAGCAGCGGGAGGAGAATGGCCGGGGAGCTGTTTTTT. Translation gives CASSSSGRRMAGELFF. The full variable domain, rest sourced from reference TRBV7-8 and TRBJ2-2, is GAGVSQSPRYKVAKRGQDVALRCDPISGHVSLFWYQQALGQGPEFLTYFQNEAQLDKSGLPSDRFFAERPEGSVSTLKIQRTQQEDSAVYLCASSSSGRRMAGELFFGEGSRLTVL.

This clone was counted a single time. The rearrangement joins TRBV7-8 to TRBJ1-2; maybe TRBD1 (5 bases). V shed 0 bases and J shed 8 bases, with 16 bases lying between them. The V gene's germline CDR1 is SGHVS and CDR2 FQNEAQ. CDR3 length: 15 amino acids. The CDR3 sequence: CASSLAPRDGRGYTF. CDR3 nucleotide sequence: TGTGCCAGCAGCTTAGCACCCCGGGACGGCAGAGGCTACACCTTC. The variable domain in full, completed from reference TRBV7-8 and TRBJ1-2, reads GAGVSQSPRYKVAKRGQDVALRCDPISGHVSLFWYQQALGQGPEFLTYFQNEAQLDKSGLPSDRFFAERPEGSVSTLKIQRTQQEDSAVYLCASSLAPRDGRGYTFGSGTRLTVV.

The rearrangement links TRBV27 to TRBJ1-1; unclear D gene. From germline, CDR1 is MNHEY and CDR2 SMNVEV (reference sequence). V dropped 4 bases and J dropped 0 bases, with 6 bases sitting between them. The CDR3 totals 13 residues. CDR3 region: CASSSFVNTEAFF. The CDR3 region has the DNA TGTGCCAGCAGTTCCTTTGTGAACACTGAAGCTTTCTTT.

The chain recombines TRBV27 with TRBJ2-7; D remains unclear. The CDR3 extends over 16 amino acids. Germline CDR1 reads MNHEY; CDR2 reads SMNVEV (reference sequence). The V and J ends lost 0 bases and 1 base respectively, with 13 bases between them. The CDR3 is CASSLSTAMTSYEQYF. The DNA for the CDR3 is TGTGCCAGCAGTTTATCCACAGCCATGACATCCTACGAGCAGTACTTC.

The chain is built from TRBV7-3 and TRBJ2-1; 8 bases are a match to TRBD2. Germline-derived CDR1 and CDR2 are SGHTA and FQGTGA. The length of the CDR3 is 15 residues. Trimming cost V 5 bases and J 2 bases; bases outside gene matches: 5. The CDR3 bases are TGTGCCAGCAGCGCCCCGGGACTAGCCTACAATGAGCAGTTCTTC. It specifies CASSAPGLAYNEQFF.

The J gene is TRBJ1-4, the V gene TRBV5-1; the match to TRBD1 covers 8 bases. The germline V gene encodes CDR1 SGHRS and CDR2 YFSETQ. The CDR3 extends over 15 amino acids. V dropped 1 base and J dropped 2; count of bases not matched to a gene: 1. The CDR3 is CASSLRTGTNEKLFF. The CDR3 DNA follows: TGCGCCAGCAGCTTGCGGACAGGGACTAATGAAAAACTGTTTTTT.

The chain joins TRBV5-4 to TRBJ2-2; 16 bases fit TRBD2. Looked up from germline, CDR1 is SGHNT and CDR2 is YYREEE (reference sequence). V dropped 5 bases and J dropped 1; count of bases not matched to a gene: 5. The CDR3 loop spans 18 amino acids. In DNA, the CDR3 is TGTGCCAGCAGACTGGGACTAGCGGGAGGGATGAACACCGGGGAGCTGTTTTTT. This encodes CASRLGLAGGMNTGELFF.

The V call is TRBV5-1, the J call TRBJ2-2; 8 bases are a match to TRBD1. Germline V lookup: CDR1 SGHRS, CDR2 YFSETQ. The V gene end was trimmed by 4 bases and the J gene end by 4 bases; junction bases not matched to a gene: 3. This CDR3 is 14 amino acids long. As DNA, the CDR3 is TGCGCCAGCAGCCCAACAGGGGGCACCGGGGAGCTGTTTTTT. It encodes CASSPTGGTGELFF.

This chain joins TRBV19 and TRBJ2-1, with D maybe TRBD1 (6 bases). Germline CDR1 is LNHDA and CDR2 is SQIVND (reference sequence). The CDR3 is 13 residues long. V was cut by 3 bases and J by 5 bases, with 8 bases left in between. As DNA, the CDR3 is TGTGCCAGTAGTATGACAGGAAACAATGAGCAGTTCTTC. Its protein product is CASSMTGNNEQFF.